This TCR beta chain came from a study of blood T cell repertoires in COVID-19. The CDR3 spans 15 residues. Germline V gene lookup returns CDR1 LGHDT and CDR2 YNNKEL (reference sequence). V dropped 5 bases and J dropped 4; count of bases not matched to a gene: 6. The data were produced by immunoSEQ multiplex PCR, yet TCRdb's version contains in-frame clones alone and is incomplete. In the table there are 150,000 to 180,000 clones, approximately 83% of which are singletons. This clone has just one count. This TCR was sampled from a woman between 55 and 75 years old with acute or convalescent COVID-19. This chain connects TRBV3-1 (or the pseudogene TRBV3-2) to TRBJ1-2, with TRBD1 identical over 11 bases. Sequencing was performed on peripheral blood. CDR3 coding DNA: TGTGCCAGCAGCTGGGGACAGGGGGACGTCTATGGCTACACCTTC. Its translation: CASSWGQGDVYGYTF.